What follows are 3 T cell receptor beta chains derived from one specimen sequenced in a study of Tregs in tolerant kidney transplant recipients. Some clones are missing from TCRdb's copy, which holds only in-frame ones; the method was immunoSEQ multiplex PCR. The table lists about 44,000 clones, nearly 97% of them singletons. These receptors lack a known antigen. Sequencing was performed on Tregs from blood cultured with allogeneic cells. The receptors come from a human donor in good health.

The V and J genes are TRBV25-1 and TRBJ2-3; TRBD2 agrees at 7 bases. The germline V gene encodes CDR1 MGHDK and CDR2 SYGVNS. The ends lost 4 bases at V and 4 bases at J; junction bases unmatched: 8. This CDR3 is built from 15 residues. For the CDR3, the DNA is TGTGCCAGCAGTGTTTCCGGCGGGGGTGCAGATACGCAGTATTTT. Translation gives CASSVSGGGADTQYF.

V gene TRBV23-1 combines with J gene TRBJ2-2; no clear D gene. TRBV23-1 is marked as an open reading frame, function uncertain. The V end was cut by 6 bases, the J end by 5 bases, with 7 bases between. The CDR3 length is 12 residues. The CDR3: CASSHITGELFF. The CDR3 DNA reads as TGCGCCAGCAGCCACATTACCGGGGAGCTGTTTTTT.

This chain links TRBV5-1 with TRBJ2-1, with 15 bases lining up with TRBD2. Trimming at V came to 4 bases and at J to 3 bases, leaving 5 bases not matched to a gene. This CDR3 contains 17 residues. Germline V CDR1 and CDR2: SGHRS, YFSETQ. CDR3 loop: CASSPGTSGRNYNEQFF. The CDR3 DNA is TGCGCCAGCAGCCCGGGGACTAGCGGGAGGAACTACAATGAGCAGTTCTTC.